This T cell receptor (beta chain) was found in a study of blood T cell repertoires in COVID-19. The wider study: From T cells, B-cell-depleted T cells, or PBMCs came the material, which was cDNA or gDNA.

In the study's own analysis: Quantification of nucleated cells was approximated via reference gene primer amplification. The table came from immunoSEQ multiplex PCR; TCRdb's copy has only in-frame clones and leaves some out. Clonal size and the V and J genes are those of that table, whereas D and trimming came from the DNA. The repertoire holds around 80,000 clones, with about 87% as singletons. CDR1 and CDR2 from the germline V gene are MNHEY and SVGAGI. CDR3 length equals 14 residues. V dropped 7 bases and J dropped 1; count of bases not matched to a gene: 5. Sequenced: peripheral blood. The sequence was collected from a human donor in a cohort sampled during active COVID-19. The J gene is TRBJ2-7, the V gene TRBV6-5, with 9 bases matching TRBD1. The CDR3 coding sequence is TGTGCCAGCAACCGGGACAGGGTATCCTACGAGCAGTACTTC. Its translation: CASNRDRVSYEQYF.